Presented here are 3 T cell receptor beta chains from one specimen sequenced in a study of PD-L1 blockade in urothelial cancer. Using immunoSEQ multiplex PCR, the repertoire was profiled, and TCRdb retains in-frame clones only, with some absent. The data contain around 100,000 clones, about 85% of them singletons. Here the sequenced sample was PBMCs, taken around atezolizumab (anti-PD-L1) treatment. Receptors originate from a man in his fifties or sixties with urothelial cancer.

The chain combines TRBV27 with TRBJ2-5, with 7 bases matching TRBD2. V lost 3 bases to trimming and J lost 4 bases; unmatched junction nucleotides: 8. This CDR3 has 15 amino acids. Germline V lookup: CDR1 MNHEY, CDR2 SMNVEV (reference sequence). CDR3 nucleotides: TGTGCCAGCAGTTTTTTGCGGGAGCGGGGAGAGACCCAGTACTTC. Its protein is CASSFLRERGETQYF.

The CDR3 region is CASSYSKNEQFF. For the CDR3, the DNA is TGCGCCAGCAGCTATAGCAAGAATGAGCAGTTCTTC. This rearrangement joins TRBV5-1 to TRBJ2-1; no clear D gene. This CDR3 is 12 amino acids long. Germline V gene sequence: CDR1 SGHRS, CDR2 YFSETQ. Trimming removed 3 bases at V and 7 bases at J, with 8 bases between.

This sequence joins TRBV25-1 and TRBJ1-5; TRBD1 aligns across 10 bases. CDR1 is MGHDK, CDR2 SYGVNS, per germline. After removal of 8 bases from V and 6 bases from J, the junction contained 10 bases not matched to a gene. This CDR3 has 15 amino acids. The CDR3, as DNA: TGTGCCAGCTCTTCCGGGACAGGGGCGAGTCAGCCCCAGCATTTT. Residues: CASSSGTGASQPQHF.